The source of this TCR beta chain is a study of response to subunit inactivated influenza vaccine. TCRdb independently ran MiXCR on the RT-PCR reads; one entry per CDR3 protein. The top ten hold 2.5% to 3.5% of the sample, which has some 500,000 distinct CDR3 sequences, 16% seen once. The germline V gene has CDR1 SGHAT and CDR2 FQDESV (reference sequence). V was shortened by 4 bases and J by 3 bases, with 19 bases between the two germline ends. This CDR3 comprises 17 residues. This chain connects TRBV11-1 to TRBJ2-1, with D perhaps matching TRBD1 (5 bases). The source was CD4+ T cells sorted from PBMCs, collected around 25 months after vaccination. This sequence originates from a man between 50 and 75 years old who received an inactivated influenza vaccine. This chain's CDR3 is CASSSPGQPGYYNEQFF. In nucleotides, the CDR3 is TGTGCCAGCAGCTCTCCCGGACAACCTGGGTACTACAATGAGCAGTTCTTC. The whole variable domain, remainder taken from reference TRBV11-1 and TRBJ2-1, is EAEVAQSPRYKITEKSQAVAFWCDPISGHATLYWYRQILGQGPELLVQFQDESVVDDSQLPKDRFSAERLKGVDSTLKIQPAELGDSAMYLCASSSPGQPGYYNEQFFGPGTRLTVL.